Below, 3 T cell receptor beta chains from the same sample are listed, as sequenced in a study of blood T cell repertoires in COVID-19. Only in-frame clones appear in the TCRdb table, and some are missing; sequencing was by immunoSEQ multiplex PCR. The sample holds 350,000 or so clones, around 89% seen once. The sequenced sample consisted of peripheral blood. The receptors stem from a woman in her 30s with COVID-19, enrolled during active disease.

The V gene is TRBV7-3, the J gene TRBJ2-1; the match to TRBD2 covers 9 bases. Per germline, CDR1 SGHTA and CDR2 FQGTGA. The CDR3 spans 15 residues. Germline trimming cut 0 bases from V and 3 bases from J; bases unmatched to any gene: 0. DNA for the CDR3: TGTGCCAGCAGCTTAACACTAGCGGGCTACAATGAGCAGTTCTTC. Protein: CASSLTLAGYNEQFF. The whole variable domain, filled in from reference TRBV7-3 and TRBJ2-1, reads GAGVSQTPSNKVTEKGKYVELRCDPISGHTALYWYRQSLGQGPEFLIYFQGTGAADDSGLPNDRFFAVRPEGSVSTLKIQRTERGDSAVYLCASSLTLAGYNEQFFGPGTRLTVL.

This sequence joins TRBV7-6 and TRBJ2-7; 8 bases agree with TRBD1. The V gene's germline CDR1 is SGHVS and CDR2 FNYEAQ. The J segment lost 4 bases and the V segment lost 3 bases, leaving 8 bases of the junction unmatched. This CDR3 contains 15 residues. Here the CDR3 DNA reads TGTGCCAGCAGCTTTCGGCAGGGGGCCCAGTACGAGCAGTACGTC. Amino acids: CASSFRQGAQYEQYV.

The chain joins TRBV6-5 to TRBJ2-7, with 7 bases aligning to TRBD1. V shed 4 bases, J shed 3 bases, and the junction held 9 bases outside the gene matches. This CDR3 has 15 residues. Germline V gene sequence: CDR1 MNHEY, CDR2 SVGAGI. The CDR3 region is CASSSAGTDGYEQYF. In nucleotides, the CDR3 is TGTGCCAGCAGTTCCGCCGGGACAGATGGCTACGAGCAGTACTTC.